This T cell receptor (beta chain) was found in a study of early stage breast cancer tumors (dated by TCRdb to between 2016 and 2019). Some background on the complete study: Of the 15 to 20 invasive breast tumors, 12 to 13 were found to be estrogen receptor-positive, progesterone receptor-positive and HER2-negative. Most of the 12 ER+/PR+/HER2- tumors were invasive ductal carcinomas, while the other four were invasive lobular carcinomas. A read coverage of roughly 10-fold per sample was achieved on average. A total of over 2 million templates, representing some 1 million unique clonotypes, were detected across all samples. What the research found in general, with its limitations: Repertoires from blood resembled normal breast more closely than tumor, and using blood as a reference for each tissue separated tumor from normal in about 90% of the 16 patients. Tumors showed about 2.5-fold higher T cell density and higher clonality than adjacent normal breast tissue. Because the cohort was small, a breakdown by tumor subtype could not be done. Enriched TCRB sequences shared across patients were mostly commonly generated sequences, unlikely to play an important role in the tumor microenvironment. Sequencing bulk genomic DNA from unsorted cells could not capture chain pairing or functional markers like CD4, CD8 and FOXP3.

A note on this clone: The antigen it recognizes is unknown. No base quality values were provided; no much bigger clone lies one nucleotide off.

Taken from the germline V gene, the CDR1 and CDR2 loops are SGHRS and YFSETQ. Trimming leaves V shorter by 0 bases and J shorter by 6 bases, with the junction holding 11 bases beyond the gene matches. CDR3 length: 16 amino acids, cysteine to phenylalanine. Only the CDR3 DNA is retained, 48 bases long and in frame from the first base. Each sample was amplified in two independent genomic DNA replicates, using about 0.47 ug for blood and approximately 1.4 ug for tumor or normal breast. TCRB sequencing of genomic DNA was carried out with the ImmunoSeq Intro kit according to the manufacturer's instructions. For absolute quantification, the roughly 32-cycle multiplex PCR included proprietary primers along with spike-in control sequences. Single-end 150-bp reads were used to sequence an 87-bp fragment spanning the CDR3 plus the flanking V and J genes. Each lane of an Illumina MiSeq running version 3.0 chemistry carried seven multiplexed samples, with two replicates apiece. In the paper's pipeline: The vendor's proprietary pipeline processed the raw data and merged both replicates into a single result for each sample. To define clonotypes, the study grouped productive rearrangements that shared the V-gene family, CDR3 amino acid sequence and J-gene segment. Clonality was computed as 1 minus the normalized Shannon entropy (Pielou evenness) of TCRB abundances. To estimate T cell density, the total number of templates was divided by the number of input cells, which was inferred from the amount of DNA input. Recon was used with default parameters to estimate total repertoire diversity and clonality. A clonotype was considered tumor-enriched if its abundance in tumor exceeded 0.1% and was at least 32-fold higher than its abundance in normal breast. The table was pulled from immuneACCESS by TCRdb, which kept in-frame rearrangements only. Such tables lose some clones; where checked, under half of the loss comes from unresolved V genes, and the rest has no known cause. From that table come the V and J calls and clone size; the DNA was used to work out D and trimming. The sample data list some 75,000 clones, and roughly 80% of these were observed just once. 3% to 4.5% of the sample is taken by the ten largest.

The study profiled bulk TCR beta-chain repertoires in matched peripheral blood, tumor and adjacent normal breast tissue taken from some 15 patients with early-stage breast cancer. Before surgery, roughly 4.5-11 mL of whole blood was collected in EDTA tubes and processed within 2 hours. Peripheral blood mononuclear cells were isolated by Ficoll-Paque centrifugation in SepMate-50 tubes. For storage in liquid nitrogen, PBMCs were cryopreserved as aliquots of about 2 to 4 million cells in about 90% FBS with roughly 10% DMSO. Genomic DNA was extracted with the Qiagen AllPrep DNA/RNA Mini kit. The chain was built from TRBV5-1 and TRBJ1-2, and TRBD1 aligns with 7 junction nucleotides. Sequenced: blood. The clonotype comes from a person between 60 and 70 years old with breast cancer. For the CDR3, the sequence is CASSLVAITGADGYTF. Here is the DNA: TGCGCCAGCAGCTTGGTAGCCATAACAGGGGCAGATGGCTACACCTTC.